This T cell receptor (beta chain) comes out of a study of cytomegalovirus exposure and HLA in healthy donors. Study-wide findings and caveats: Associated with cytomegalovirus, according to the listing, were around 160 TCR beta chains. Among the most significant clusters, several appeared linked to common viral pathogens in a later analysis. Reports credit the classifier with highly specific, highly sensitive diagnosis of cytomegalovirus status.

A word on this clone: The antigen is undetermined.

In the PCR, 60 Vbeta and 13 Jbeta primers were used. Clones were read by immunoSEQ multiplex PCR, and TCRdb kept only the in-frame ones, dropping some. The sample comprises approximately 120,000 clones, roughly 70% of which are singletons, and 3% to 4% rests with the top ten. The sequenced sample was PBMCs. The sequence derives from a man aged 25-40 years in good health and CMV-seronegative.

CDR3 loop: CASSLEDRGSTDTQYF. The CDR3 DNA sequence: TGCGCCAGCAGCTTGGAGGACAGGGGGAGCACAGATACGCAGTATTTT. J is TRBJ2-3 and V is TRBV5-1, with TRBD1 matching 10 bases. J was trimmed by 0 bases and V by 0 bases; bases with no gene match: 1. The CDR3 sequence is 16 residues long. Germline CDR1 reads SGHRS; CDR2 reads YFSETQ.